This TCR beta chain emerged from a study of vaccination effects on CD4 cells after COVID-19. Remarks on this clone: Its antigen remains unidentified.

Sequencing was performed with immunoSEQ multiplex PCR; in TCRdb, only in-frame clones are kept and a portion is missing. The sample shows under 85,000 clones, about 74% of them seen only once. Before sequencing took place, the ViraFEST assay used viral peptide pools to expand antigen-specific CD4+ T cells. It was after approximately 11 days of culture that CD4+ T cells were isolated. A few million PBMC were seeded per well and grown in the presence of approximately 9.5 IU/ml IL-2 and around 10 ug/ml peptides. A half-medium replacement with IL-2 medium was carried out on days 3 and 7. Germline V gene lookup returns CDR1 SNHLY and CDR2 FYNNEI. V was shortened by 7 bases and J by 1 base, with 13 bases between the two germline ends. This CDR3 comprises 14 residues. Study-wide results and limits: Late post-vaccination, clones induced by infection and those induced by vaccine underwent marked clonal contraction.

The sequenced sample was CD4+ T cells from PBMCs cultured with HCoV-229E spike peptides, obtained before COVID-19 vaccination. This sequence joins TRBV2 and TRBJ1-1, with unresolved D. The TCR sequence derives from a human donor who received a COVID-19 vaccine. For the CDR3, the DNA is TGTGCCAGCACCCCCCATATGGAGAACACTGAAGCTTTCTTT. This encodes CASTPHMENTEAFF.